A single sample gave rise to the 10 T cell receptor beta chains below, sequenced in a study of Graves' ophthalmopathy and Graves' hyperthyroidism. Scientists amplified the TCR beta CDR3 regions from RNA transcripts. Scientists carried out first-round RT-PCR using HTBI primers and then a second-round multiplex PCR. TCRdb passed the multiplex PCR reads through MiXCR, listing each CDR3 protein once. Among 620,000 or so distinct CDR3 sequences listed, around a fifth were seen once. The sequencing input was peripheral blood. The receptors stem from a woman aged 18 to 35 with stable Graves' hyperthyroidism. Some clones in this sample may be carry-over from other donors' samples.

This clonotype was seen more than once but under ten times. In DNA, the CDR3 is TGTGCCAGCAGCTCAATGGGTAGCAATCAGCCCCAGCATTTT. Amino acid sequence: CASSSMGSNQPQHF. V usage is TRBV12-3 or TRBV12-4 and J usage is TRBJ1-5; no definite D call. CDR3 size: 14 residues. Trimming pared 6 bases from V and 0 bases from J, leaving 9 bases between.

This clonotype was seen ten or more times. This chain joins TRBV11-2 and TRBJ1-5; D gene ambiguous. The CDR3 length is 15 residues. Looked up from germline, CDR1 is SGHAT and CDR2 is FQNNGV. V was trimmed by 6 bases and J by 0 bases, leaving 12 bases between them. The CDR3 sequence: CASSPDGSSNQPQHF. CDR3 coding DNA: TGTGCCAGCAGTCCGGACGGATCTAGCAATCAGCCCCAGCATTTT.

This clonotype was counted ten times or more. The chain uses TRBV11-2 and TRBJ1-2; TRBD1 might be the D (5 bases). The CDR3 covers 16 residues. Trimming took 2 bases from V and 1 from J, leaving 14 bases between them. Germline assignment: CDR1 SGHAT and CDR2 FQNNGV. The chain's CDR3 is CASSLWGYSDNYGYTF. The CDR3 bases are TGTGCCAGCAGCTTATGGGGGTATTCTGATAACTATGGCTACACCTTC.

This clonotype was seen ten or more times. The chain employs TRBV15 and TRBJ2-5, with TRBD1 matching over 9 bases. This CDR3 contains 17 residues. The V and J ends lost 3 bases and 4 bases, in that order; junction bases with no gene match: 12. Germline lookup yields CDR1 LNHNV and CDR2 YYDKDF (reference sequence). The CDR3 region has the DNA TGTGCCACCAGCAGCCCTTGGGACAGGGAGGGTCGAGAGACCCAGTACTTC. This gives the protein CATSSPWDREGRETQYF.

This clonotype appeared a few times. A much larger clone differs from this one at a single base, so this may be a read error. This sequence joins TRBV12-3 or TRBV12-4 and TRBJ1-6; D is uncertain. This CDR3 spans 13 amino acids. CDR3: CASSLSGNSHLHF. For the CDR3, the DNA is TGTGCCAGCAGTTTGTCGGGGAATTCACACCTCCACTTT.

This clonotype was counted between two and nine times. The gene calls are TRBV11-2 and TRBJ1-6; D remains ambiguous. The V end was cut by 1 base, the J end by 7 bases, with 14 bases between. The CDR3 runs to 16 residues. Germline CDR1 SGHAT, CDR2 FQNNGV. CDR3 amino acids: CASSLGPETTNSPLHF. CDR3 DNA sequence: TGTGCCAGCAGCTTAGGCCCCGAGACGACCAATTCACCCCTCCACTTT.

This clonotype was observed a handful of times. This chain joins TRBV6-5 and TRBJ1-1; D may be TRBD1 (5 bases). CDR3 length equals 14 residues. Germline CDR1 MNHEY, CDR2 SVGAGI. V lost 1 base to trimming and J lost 4 bases, with 10 bases between them. The CDR3 DNA reads TGTGCCAGCAGTTACTGGAGGGGAGTCACTGAAGCTTTCTTT. This encodes CASSYWRGVTEAFF.

This clonotype has at least ten counts. The chain has TRBV12-3 or TRBV12-4 and TRBJ2-7; 10 bases match TRBD1. Trimming cost V 5 bases and J 2 bases; bases outside gene matches: 12. The length of the CDR3 is 17 residues. The CDR3: CASSTATGTGVTYEQYF. CDR3 bases: TGTGCCAGCAGTACAGCCACCGGGACAGGGGTCACCTACGAGCAGTACTTC.

This clonotype was counted many times. This chain links TRBV11-2 with TRBJ1-3; no reliable D call. Germline V gene lookup returns CDR1 SGHAT and CDR2 FQNNGV. Trimming removed 7 bases from V and 0 bases from J, with 16 bases in between. The CDR3 runs to 16 residues. The CDR3 DNA reads as TGTGCCAGCATAACCGACGGCATAGACTCTGGAAACACCATATATTTT. It translates to CASITDGIDSGNTIYF.

This clonotype was seen a single time. J is TRBJ2-7 and V is TRBV5-1; D is uncertain. This CDR3 is 12 amino acids long. Germline V gives CDR1 SGHRS, CDR2 YFSETQ. Trimming pared 3 bases from V and 4 bases from J, leaving 8 bases between. In DNA form, the CDR3 reads TGCGCCAGCAGCTCGAAGAAATACGAGCAGTACTTC. Its translation is CASSSKKYEQYF.